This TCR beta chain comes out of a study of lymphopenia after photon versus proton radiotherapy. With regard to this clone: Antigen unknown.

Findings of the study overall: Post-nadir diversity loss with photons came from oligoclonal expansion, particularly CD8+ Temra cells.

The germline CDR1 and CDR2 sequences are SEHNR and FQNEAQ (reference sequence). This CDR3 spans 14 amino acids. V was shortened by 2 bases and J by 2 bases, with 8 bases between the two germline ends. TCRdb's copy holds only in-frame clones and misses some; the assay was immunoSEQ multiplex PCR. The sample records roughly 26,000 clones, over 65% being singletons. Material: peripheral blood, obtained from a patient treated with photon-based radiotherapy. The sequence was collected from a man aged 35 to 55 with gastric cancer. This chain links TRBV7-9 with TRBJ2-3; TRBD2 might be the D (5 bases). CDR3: CASSLRGVTDTQYF. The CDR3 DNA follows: TGTGCCAGCAGCTTACGGGGAGTCACAGATACGCAGTATTTT. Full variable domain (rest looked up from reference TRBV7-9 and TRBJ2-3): DTGVSQNPRHKITKRGQNVTFRCDPISEHNRLYWYRQTLGQGPEFLTYFQNEAQLEKSRLLSDRFSAERPKGSFSTLEIQRTEQGDSAMYLCASSLRGVTDTQYFGPGTRLTVL.